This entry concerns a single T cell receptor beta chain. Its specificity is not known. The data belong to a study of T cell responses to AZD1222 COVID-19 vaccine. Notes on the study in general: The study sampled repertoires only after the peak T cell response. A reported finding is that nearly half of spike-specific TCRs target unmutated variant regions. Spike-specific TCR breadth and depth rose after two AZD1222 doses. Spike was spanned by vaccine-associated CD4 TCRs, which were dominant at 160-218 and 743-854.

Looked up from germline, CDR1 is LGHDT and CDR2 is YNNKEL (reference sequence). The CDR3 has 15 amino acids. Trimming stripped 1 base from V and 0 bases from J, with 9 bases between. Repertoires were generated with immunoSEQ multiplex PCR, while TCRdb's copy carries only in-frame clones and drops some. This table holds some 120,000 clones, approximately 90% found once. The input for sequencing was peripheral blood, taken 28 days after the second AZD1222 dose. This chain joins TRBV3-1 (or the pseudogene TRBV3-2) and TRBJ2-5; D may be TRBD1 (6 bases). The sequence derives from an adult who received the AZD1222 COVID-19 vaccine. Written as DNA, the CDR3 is TGTGCCAGCAGCCAAGCTGGGGGCCACCAAGAGACCCAGTACTTC. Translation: CASSQAGGHQETQYF.